The rows below give T cell receptor beta chains drawn from one sample of a study of tissue T cells after allogeneic stem cell transplantation. The assay was immunoSEQ multiplex PCR, and TCRdb's table has in-frame clones only and misses some. This table has about 28,000 clones, 65% to 90% appearing once. Sequencing was performed on blood, taken before transplantation. These receptors all stem from a woman aged 18 to 55 who later had graft-versus-host disease after an allogeneic stem cell transplant. CDR3s include the opening cysteine and the closing phenylalanine or tryptophan. The D gene is left open where the match is weak. The size entry is marked missing in some rows and otherwise reads once, few, many or a size class.

V gene	D gene	J gene	clone size	CDR3 protein	CDR3 DNA
TRBV6-4	TRBD2	TRBJ2-1	.	CASSDLAGEGYNEQFF	TGTGCCAGCAGTGATCTTGCGGGAGAAGGGTACAATGAGCAGTTCTTC
TRBV28	.	TRBJ1-1	.	CASSFRQGQAFF	TGTGCCAGCAGTTTTCGGCAGGGGCAAGCTTTCTTT
TRBV14	TRBD1	TRBJ1-4	.	CASSQDLWDREGFDEKLFF	TGTGCCAGCAGCCAAGATCTTTGGGACAGGGAGGGATTTGATGAAAAACTGTTTTTT
TRBV27	.	TRBJ2-7	.	CASSLTGPYEQYF	TGTGCCAGCAGTCTGACAGGTCCCTACGAGCAGTACTTC
TRBV5-1	TRBD1	TRBJ2-7	.	CASSSGTVDYEQYF	TGCGCCAGCAGTTCCGGGACAGTCGACTACGAGCAGTACTTC
TRBV5-5	.	TRBJ1-1	.	CASSLSERPNTEAFF	TGTGCCAGCAGCTTGTCGGAGAGGCCGAACACTGAAGCTTTCTTT
TRBV7-2	.	TRBJ1-4	.	CASSRAINEKLFF	TGTGCCAGCAGCCGGGCGATTAATGAAAAACTGTTTTTT
TRBV5-4	.	TRBJ2-2	once	CASSLGQGPTGELFF	TGTGCCAGCAGCTTGGGTCAGGGTCCGACCGGGGAGCTGTTTTTT
TRBV4-3	.	TRBJ2-1	.	CASSPGLLYDEQFF	TGCGCCAGCAGCCCCGGGCTTCTATATGATGAGCAGTTCTTC
TRBV18	.	TRBJ1-2	.	CASSPVQDYGYTF	TGTGCCAGCTCACCAGTCCAGGACTATGGCTACACCTTC
TRBV4-1	TRBD1	TRBJ1-2	once	CASSLRTGDGGYTF	TGCGCCAGCAGCCTTAGGACAGGGGACGGTGGCTACACCTTC
TRBV11-2	.	TRBJ1-1	.	CASSFFPWGATEAFF	TGTGCCAGCAGCTTTTTCCCGTGGGGGGCCACTGAAGCTTTCTTT
TRBV7-9	.	TRBJ2-7	.	CASSAPSYEQYF	TGTGCCAGCAGCGCGCCGTCCTACGAGCAGTACTTC
TRBV14	.	TRBJ1-6	.	CASSQGTALAPLHF	TGTGCCAGCAGCCAAGGGACAGCGTTGGCACCCCTCCACTTT
TRBV28	.	TRBJ1-2	.	CASRQINYGYTF	TGTGCCAGCCGACAGATTAACTATGGCTACACCTTC
TRBV7-9	TRBD2	TRBJ2-1	few	CASVSGGPLNEQFF	TGTGCCAGCGTTAGCGGGGGGCCACTCAATGAGCAGTTCTTC
TRBV15	.	TRBJ1-5	few	CATSPGPYLPQHF	TGTGCCACCAGTCCGGGACCTTATCTGCCCCAGCATTTT
TRBV18	.	TRBJ2-3	.	CASSPTTSGSTQYF	TGTGCCAGCTCACCTACTACCTCGGGGTCTACGCAGTATTTT
TRBV5-1	.	TRBJ1-6	.	CASSSDSNNSPLHF	TGCGCCAGCAGCTCGGACAGCAATAATTCACCCCTCCACTTT
TRBV27	.	TRBJ1-2	.	CASSAARSYGYTF	TGTGCCAGCAGCGCCGCCAGGTCCTATGGCTACACCTTC
TRBV15	.	TRBJ2-7	.	CATSTGSSYEQYF	TGTGCCACCAGCACCGGAAGCTCCTACGAGCAGTACTTC
TRBV2	.	TRBJ1-5	few	CASSEQGPQPQHF	TGTGCCAGCAGTGAACAGGGACCTCAGCCCCAGCATTTT
TRBV6-2/TRBV6-3	.	TRBJ1-5	few	CASSYWQGLSQPQHF	TGTGCCAGCAGTTATTGGCAGGGGCTCTCTCAGCCCCAGCATTTT
TRBV12-3/TRBV12-4	.	TRBJ2-2	.	CAGQQGAGELFF	TGTGCCGGACAACAGGGTGCCGGGGAGCTGTTTTTT
TRBV18	.	TRBJ1-6	.	CATSARSSYNSPLHF	TGTGCCACCTCGGCCCGGAGCTCCTATAATTCACCCCTCCACTTT
TRBV30	TRBD2	TRBJ2-1	.	CAWSVTSGVRNEQFF	TGTGCCTGGAGTGTAACTAGCGGAGTAAGGAATGAGCAGTTCTTC